A few counts support the clone carrying this TCR beta chain. What it recognizes is unknown. Losses at the gene ends were 4 bases for V and 5 bases for J; bases not matched to a gene: 9. The CDR3 runs to 17 residues. Germline V gene data show CDR1 as MGHRA and CDR2 as YSYEKL. Caucasian individuals from Russia who were healthy and aged 6 to 90 acted as donors. The source of the sample is a study of blood T cells in healthy people across ages. General study points: Strong correlation was found linking TCR beta diversity to naive T cell percentage.

The second PCR ran roughly 6 to 12 cycles with a sample-barcoded 5' primer and J-beta primers. TCRdb recomputed calls from the 5' RACE reads with MiXCR, one row per CDR3 protein. The table records some 1.5 million distinct CDR3 sequences, approximately 28% of them present only once. The sample comprised blood. The rearrangement links TRBV4-1 to TRBJ2-5; 14 positions match TRBD2. This clonotype was sampled from a woman under 40 in good health. The CDR3 spells CASSRGLAGGMKETQYF. The CDR3 DNA is TGCGCCAGCAGCCGTGGACTAGCGGGAGGAATGAAGGAGACCCAGTACTTC.